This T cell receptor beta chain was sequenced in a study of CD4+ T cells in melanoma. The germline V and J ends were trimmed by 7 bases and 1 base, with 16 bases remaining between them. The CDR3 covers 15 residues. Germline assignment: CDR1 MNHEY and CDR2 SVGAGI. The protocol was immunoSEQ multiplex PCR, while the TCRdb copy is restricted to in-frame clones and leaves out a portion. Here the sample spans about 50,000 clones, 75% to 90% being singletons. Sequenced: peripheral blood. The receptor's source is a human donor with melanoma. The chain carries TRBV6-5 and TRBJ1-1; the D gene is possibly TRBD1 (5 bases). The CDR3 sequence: CASTSARTTNTEAFF. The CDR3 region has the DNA TGTGCCAGCACTTCGGCCCGGACAACGAACACTGAAGCTTTCTTT.